This T cell receptor (beta chain) was recovered during a study of shared clonotypes between healthy human individuals (dated by TCRdb to the early 2020s). With respect to the entire study: A few men and a couple of women, aged 18 to 49 years, made up the cohort. Libraries were prepared and TCR repertoires were sequenced by different laboratories using diverse techniques, in order to increase sequencing depth and limit assay-specific biases. Per donor, three plates each were used for CD4 naive and CD4 memory, two for CD8 naive, and one for CD8 memory. Per donor, leukapheresis produced somewhere between about 0.94 and 9.5 billion PBMCs. To estimate repertoire size and how much clonotype sharing occurs between individuals, the study deeply sequenced the blood TCR repertoires of several healthy adults. Broad study findings and their caveats: Approximately 5% of naive CD4, 3.5% of naive CD8, 2% to 2.5% of memory CD4, and 0.4% of memory CD8 clonotypes were shared across several donors. Sampling was restricted to blood, and TCR repertoires in tissues likely differ from the TCR repertoires found in blood. Compared with non-shared clonotypes, clonotypes shared by all four sorted-subset donors had higher generation probabilities. Even with the large sequencing depth, rarefaction of the sorted-subset datasets indicated that sequencing was incomplete. Estimated clonotype richness was generally larger for naive than for memory subsets. Based on pairwise subsampling, the degree of clonotype sharing among donors was expected to be affected by sequencing depth. The genetic and exposure-history diversity represented was limited by the small number of donors.

For CDR1 and CDR2, the germline V gene (reference sequence) lists MNHNY and SVGAGI. Spanning cysteine to phenylalanine, the CDR3 consists of 16 amino acids. Of the read, only the CDR3 DNA is kept; its 48 bases are in frame from base 1. V is cut back by 0 bases and J by 3 bases, with 2 bases in the junction unmatched. With respect to this clone: Its antigen is still unknown. It has no much larger one-base neighbor in the sample; base qualities were not kept.

Using the deep immunoSEQ assay, TCR CDR3 regions were amplified from genomic DNA by multiplex PCR. Genomic DNA extracted from each cell subset was distributed evenly over all wells of several immunoSEQ 96-well plates, and each plate served as one replicate. For sorted subsets, about 200 ng genomic DNA, equal to 30,000 to 35,000 T cell genomes, was loaded into each replicate PCR. The purified libraries were quantified using a Qubit 3.0 fluorometer, sized with a Bioanalyzer 2100, and then quantified again using the KAPA Library Quantification kit. Each immunoSEQ 96-well plate was sequenced on its own single-read 150-cycle Illumina NextSeq 550 flow cell. On the authors' methods: Because the immunoSEQ output included only junctional sequences and no quality scores, the filtering could not be the same as the filtering used for full-length reads. To assign V/J genes and CDR3, sequences were annotated against IMGT germline references using PyIR, a Python wrapper for IgBLAST v1.9. Any read was removed if the V/J assignment was weak (E-value above 1e-6), the CDR3 was missing, or the read contained stop codons, out-of-frame junctions, or ambiguous translated residues. V3J clonotypes were defined as sequences sharing an identical inferred V gene, J gene, and CDR3 amino acid sequence. Percentage overlap between repertoires was computed as shared unique clonotypes divided by the size of the smaller repertoire. Three approaches were used to assess repertoire richness: RTK rarefaction, the Chao1 estimator, and Recon v2.1 estimates of unobserved clonotypes. Generation probabilities were computed with OLGA for all TCRbeta clonotypes obtained by the gDNA method from a handful of donors. In its TCRdb copy, this immuneACCESS table keeps in-frame sequences only and misses some clones. Where compared with another copy, unresolved V genes explain less than half of these, and the others have no known cause. V and J calls and clone size are copied from that table; D and trimming were computed from the DNA. Across this sample there are some 980,000 clones, with approximately 80% seen only once. The top ten constitute approximately 1.5% of the sample.

The donors were healthy, HIV-negative adults who had no recently reported acute infections or vaccinations. Every donor was a Caucasian adult residing in Nashville, Tennessee, USA. CD4+ T cells were enriched by magnetic negative selection, after which naive cells were positively selected on CD45RA and the negative fraction was taken as the memory subset. Blood was obtained by leukapheresis, after which PBMCs were separated by Ficoll-Histopaque density gradient centrifugation and cryopreserved in liquid nitrogen vapor phase. Purity and quantity of every magnetically sorted T cell population were checked by analytical flow cytometry. Genomic DNA was isolated from each sorted fraction and quantified by UV absorbance on a Nanodrop 2000c.

The sequence joins TRBV6-6 to TRBJ2-7, with 13 bases in between that match TRBD2. The source is a man aged 18 to 29 in good health. The sequenced sample consisted of memory CD4+ T cells sorted from blood. The meaning of the sample's cell subset or site label: CD45RA-negative fraction. The nucleotide sequence reads TGTGCCAGCAGTTACTCCTGGACTAGCGGGGGCTACGAGCAGTACTTC. Its translation is CASSYSWTSGGYEQYF.